This T cell receptor beta chain was recorded in a study of shared clonotypes between healthy human individuals. Study-wide findings and caveats: Larger estimated richness was generally seen in naive subsets than in memory subsets. Despite large depth, sorted-subset datasets appeared incompletely sequenced.

Produced via immunoSEQ multiplex PCR; TCRdb's table is partial and in-frame only. Among more than 2,000,000 clones listed, approximately 94% were seen once. Germline V lookup: CDR1 MNHEY, CDR2 SMNVEV (reference sequence). Deletions cut 5 bases from V and 0 bases from J, with 16 bases between. CDR3 length equals 17 residues. As regards this clone: Its antigen is not identified.

Sequences were obtained from naive CD4+ T cells sorted from blood. Subset meaning: CD45RA+ positively selected. This TCR derives from a man aged 18 to 35 in good health. The gene calls are TRBV27 and TRBJ1-4; TRBD1 might be the D (5 bases). In DNA, the CDR3 is TGTGCCAGCAGTGTCAGTCAGGGTACCGCAACTAATGAAAAACTGTTTTTT. Its translation: CASSVSQGTATNEKLFF.